This T cell receptor (beta chain) is from a study of control samples from healthy donors and cancer patients. Measured with immunoSEQ multiplex PCR; TCRdb has only the in-frame clones, and not every one. The data contain some 130,000 clones, approximately 92% of them singletons. CDR3 size: 15 residues. The junction had 7 bases not matched to a gene; V was cut back by 1 base and J by 4 bases. The germline V gene encodes CDR1 SGDLS and CDR2 YYNGEE. Sequencing used blood. The V call is TRBV9, the J call TRBJ1-1; 7 positions agree with TRBD1. The TCR comes from a man aged 35 to 55 in good health. The CDR3 spells CASSVTTGVGTEAFF. The CDR3 nucleotides read TGTGCCAGCAGCGTAACCACAGGGGTCGGCACTGAAGCTTTCTTT.